This paragraph covers one T cell receptor (beta chain) sequence. The entry originates in a study of early T cells in non-severe SARS-CoV-2 infection. The CDR3 is 15 residues long. Germline V lookup: CDR1 MNHEY, CDR2 SVGAGI. Trimming removed 4 bases from V and 1 base from J, with 13 bases in between. Unique molecular identifiers (one per individual cDNA molecule) were attached. TCRdb redid the calling of the 5' RACE reads with MiXCR, one entry per CDR3 protein. The sample consists of over 60,000 distinct CDR3 sequences, about 9.5% of them appearing once. This clonotype was obtained from an adult who was a healthcare worker with PCR-confirmed SARS-CoV-2 infection or an uninfected control (not recorded which). The sample consisted of whole blood, taken at baseline. V and J are TRBV6-5 and TRBJ1-1; maybe TRBD1 (6 bases). CDR3 DNA: TGTGCCAGCAGTTTTACAGGGCGGGAGAACACTGAAGCTTTCTTT. Translated, it gives CASSFTGRENTEAFF.